Listed below are T cell receptor beta chains from one sample, sequenced in a study of control samples from healthy donors and cancer patients. The repertoire was sequenced with immunoSEQ multiplex PCR; TCRdb's copy has only in-frame clones and lacks some. The sample lists 400,000 to 450,000 clones; 90% were seen once. Sequencing was performed on PBMCs. The receptors were sampled from a man between 35 and 55 years old with head and neck cancer. CDR3s include the opening cysteine and the closing phenylalanine or tryptophan. Fields, in order: D gene, clone size, J gene, V gene, CDR3 DNA, CDR3 protein. D genes are given only for firm matches. Size is stated for part of the rows, as once, few or many counts, or as a class when the clone is expanded.

>.|.|TRBJ1-1|TRBV29-1
TGCAGCGTTGAAGTCACAGGCGGGAACACTGAAGCTTTCTTT
CSVEVTGGNTEAFF
>.|once|TRBJ2-1|TRBV30
TGTGCCTGGAAGAATGAGCAGTTCTTC
CAWKNEQFF
>TRBD1|.|TRBJ2-7|TRBV28
TGTGCCAGCAGCCCCCAGGACAGGGGGCGTTACGAGCAGTACTTC
CASSPQDRGRYEQYF
>.|.|TRBJ1-1|TRBV6-1
TGTGCCAGCAGTGAAGCGTGGGGAACTGAAGCTTTCTTT
CASSEAWGTEAFF
>.|once|TRBJ2-7|TRBV7-2
TGTGCCTCCCGGACTGGGGGCGCCTACGAGCAGTACTTC
CASRTGGAYEQYF
>.|.|TRBJ2-1|TRBV6-2/TRBV6-3
TGTGCCAGCAGTTATGCCCAGCGGGACAATGAGCAGTTCTTC
CASSYAQRDNEQFF
>.|few|TRBJ2-3|TRBV29-1
TGCAGCGTCACAGATACGCAGTATTTT
CSVTDTQYF
>TRBD1|.|TRBJ2-7|TRBV24-1
TGTGCCACCAGCGGGGGACAGGGGGCAACCTACGAGCAGTACTTC
CATSGGQGATYEQYF
>.|.|TRBJ2-2|TRBV12-3/TRBV12-4
TGTGCCAGCAGTTTAGGGCAGCCCCGGGAGCTGTTTTTT
CASSLGQPRELFF
>TRBD2|once|TRBJ2-1|TRBV27
TGTGCCAGCAGTTTAGATGACGGGAGGGGCAATGAGCAGTTCTTC
CASSLDDGRGNEQFF